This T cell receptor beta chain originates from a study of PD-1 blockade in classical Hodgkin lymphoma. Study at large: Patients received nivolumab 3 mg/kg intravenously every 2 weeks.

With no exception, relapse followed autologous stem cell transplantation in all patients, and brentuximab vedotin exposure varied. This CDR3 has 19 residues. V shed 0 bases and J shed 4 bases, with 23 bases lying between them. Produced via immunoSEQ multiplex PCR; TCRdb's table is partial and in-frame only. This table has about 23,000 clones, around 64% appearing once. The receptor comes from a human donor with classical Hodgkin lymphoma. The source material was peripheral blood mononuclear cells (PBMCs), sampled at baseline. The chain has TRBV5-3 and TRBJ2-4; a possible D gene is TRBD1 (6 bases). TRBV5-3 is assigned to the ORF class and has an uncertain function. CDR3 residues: CARSLDRERTLPGKNIQYF. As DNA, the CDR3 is TGTGCCAGAAGCTTGGACAGGGAACGAACCCTACCCGGAAAAAACATTCAGTACTTC.